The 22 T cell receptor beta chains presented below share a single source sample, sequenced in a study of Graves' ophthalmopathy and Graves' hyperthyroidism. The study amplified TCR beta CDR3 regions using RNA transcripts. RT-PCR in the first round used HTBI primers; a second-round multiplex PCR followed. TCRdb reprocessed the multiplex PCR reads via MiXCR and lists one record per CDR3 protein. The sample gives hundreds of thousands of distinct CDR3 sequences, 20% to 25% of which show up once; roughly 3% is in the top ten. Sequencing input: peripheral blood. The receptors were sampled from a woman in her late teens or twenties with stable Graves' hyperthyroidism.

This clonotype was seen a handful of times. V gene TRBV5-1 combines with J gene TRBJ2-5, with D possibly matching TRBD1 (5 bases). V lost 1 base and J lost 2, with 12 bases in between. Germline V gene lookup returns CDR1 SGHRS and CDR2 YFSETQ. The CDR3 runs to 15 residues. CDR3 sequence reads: CASSLSGRQQETQYF. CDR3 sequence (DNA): TGCGCCAGCAGCTTGTCAGGTCGACAGCAAGAGACCCAGTACTTC.

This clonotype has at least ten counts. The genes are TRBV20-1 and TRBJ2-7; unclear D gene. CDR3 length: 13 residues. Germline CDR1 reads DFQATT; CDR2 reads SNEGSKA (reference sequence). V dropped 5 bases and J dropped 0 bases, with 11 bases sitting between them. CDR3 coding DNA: TGCAGTGCTTACAGCAGTATCTCCTACGAGCAGTACTTC. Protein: CSAYSSISYEQYF.

Here the CDR3 reads CASRMRTLDSYEQYF. As DNA, the CDR3 is TGTGCCAGCAGAATGAGGACATTAGACTCCTACGAGCAGTACTTC. The chain is built from TRBV27 and TRBJ2-7; perhaps TRBD1 as D (5 bases). This CDR3 comprises 15 residues. The germline V gene has CDR1 MNHEY and CDR2 SMNVEV (reference sequence). Trimming removed 6 bases from V and 0 bases from J, with 15 bases in between.

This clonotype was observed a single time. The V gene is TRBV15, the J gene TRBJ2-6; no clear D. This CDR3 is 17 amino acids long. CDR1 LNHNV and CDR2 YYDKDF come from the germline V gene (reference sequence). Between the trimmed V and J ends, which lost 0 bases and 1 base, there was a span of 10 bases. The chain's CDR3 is CATSRDPTISGANVLTF. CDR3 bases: TGTGCCACCAGCAGAGACCCGACAATATCTGGGGCCAACGTCCTGACTTTC.

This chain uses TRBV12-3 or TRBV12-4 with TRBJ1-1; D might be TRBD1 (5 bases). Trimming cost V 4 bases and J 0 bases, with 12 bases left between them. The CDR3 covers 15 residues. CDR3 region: CASSSGTEMNTEAFF. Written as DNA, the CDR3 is TGTGCCAGCAGTTCCGGGACGGAGATGAACACTGAAGCTTTCTTT.

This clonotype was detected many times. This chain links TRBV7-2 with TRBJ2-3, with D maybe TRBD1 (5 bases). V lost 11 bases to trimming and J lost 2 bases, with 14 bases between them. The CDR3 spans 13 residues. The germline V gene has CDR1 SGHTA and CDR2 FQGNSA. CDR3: CAANRRVTDTQYF. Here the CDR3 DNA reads TGTGCCGCGAACAGGAGAGTCACAGATACGCAGTATTTT.

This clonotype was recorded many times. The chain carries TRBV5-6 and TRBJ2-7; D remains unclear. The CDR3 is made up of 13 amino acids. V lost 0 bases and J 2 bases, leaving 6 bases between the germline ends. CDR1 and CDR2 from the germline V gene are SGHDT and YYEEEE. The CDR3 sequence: CASSLDSPYEQYF. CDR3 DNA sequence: TGTGCCAGCAGCTTGGACAGCCCCTACGAGCAGTACTTC.

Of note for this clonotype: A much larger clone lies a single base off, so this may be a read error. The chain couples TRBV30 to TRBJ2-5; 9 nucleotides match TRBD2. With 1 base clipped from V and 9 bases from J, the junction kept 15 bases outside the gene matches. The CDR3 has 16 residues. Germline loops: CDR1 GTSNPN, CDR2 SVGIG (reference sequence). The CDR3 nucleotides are TGTGCCTGGAGTGGGGGGCTAGCGGGAACAGGTCGGGCCCAGTACTTC. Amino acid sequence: CAWSGGLAGTGRAQYF.

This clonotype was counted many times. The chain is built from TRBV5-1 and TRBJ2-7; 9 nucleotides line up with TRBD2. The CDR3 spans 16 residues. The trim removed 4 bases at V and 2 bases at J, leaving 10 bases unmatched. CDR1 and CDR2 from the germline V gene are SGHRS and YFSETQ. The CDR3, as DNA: TGCGCCAGCAGCCCCAGACTAGCGGTCATACCCTACGAGCAGTACTTC. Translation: CASSPRLAVIPYEQYF.

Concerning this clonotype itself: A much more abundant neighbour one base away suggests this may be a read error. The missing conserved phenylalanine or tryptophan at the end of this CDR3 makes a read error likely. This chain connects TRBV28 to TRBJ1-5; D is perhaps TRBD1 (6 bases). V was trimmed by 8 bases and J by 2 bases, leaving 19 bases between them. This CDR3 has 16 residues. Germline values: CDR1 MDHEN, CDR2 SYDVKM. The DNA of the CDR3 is TGTGCCAGCTTTAGGGTCCGACAGGACCGCAATCAGCCCCAGCATTTG. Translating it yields CASFRVRQDRNQPQHL.

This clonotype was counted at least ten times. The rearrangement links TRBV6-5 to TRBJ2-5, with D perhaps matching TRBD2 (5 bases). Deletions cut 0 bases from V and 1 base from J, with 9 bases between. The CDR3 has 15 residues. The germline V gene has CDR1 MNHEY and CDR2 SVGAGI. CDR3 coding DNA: TGTGCCAGCAGTTACTCCCCGCGGGCCCAAGAGACCCAGTACTTC. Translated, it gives CASSYSPRAQETQYF.

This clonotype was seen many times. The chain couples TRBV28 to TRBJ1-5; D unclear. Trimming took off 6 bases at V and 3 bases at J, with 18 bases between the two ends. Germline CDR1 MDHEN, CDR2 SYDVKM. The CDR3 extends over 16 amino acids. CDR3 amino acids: CASSPPVGRDNQPQHF. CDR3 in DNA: TGTGCCAGCAGCCCTCCCGTCGGGAGGGACAATCAGCCCCAGCATTTT.

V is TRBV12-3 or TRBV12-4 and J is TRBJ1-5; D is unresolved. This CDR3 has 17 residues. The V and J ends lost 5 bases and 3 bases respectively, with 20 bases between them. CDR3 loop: CASSPSPGLANNQPQHF. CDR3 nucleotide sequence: TGTGCCAGCAGTCCGTCTCCGGGTCTCGCTAACAATCAGCCCCAGCATTTT.

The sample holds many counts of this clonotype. The CDR3 spells CASSQQQARASGNYEQYF. Here the CDR3 DNA reads TGCGCCAGCAGCCAACAACAGGCCCGGGCTAGCGGGAATTACGAGCAGTACTTC. The V call is TRBV4-3, the J call TRBJ2-7; 9 bases match TRBD2. Germline V gene data show CDR1 as LGHNA and CDR2 as YSLEER. The CDR3 contains 18 residues. The V segment lost 2 bases and the J segment 4 bases; nucleotides outside the gene matches: 15.

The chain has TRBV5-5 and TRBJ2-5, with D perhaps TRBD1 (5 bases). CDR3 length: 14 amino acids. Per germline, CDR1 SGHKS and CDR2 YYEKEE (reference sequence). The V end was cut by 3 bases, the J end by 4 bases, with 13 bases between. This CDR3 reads CASSWEGVLETQYF. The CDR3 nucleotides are TGTGCCAGCAGCTGGGAAGGGGTTCTAGAGACCCAGTACTTC.

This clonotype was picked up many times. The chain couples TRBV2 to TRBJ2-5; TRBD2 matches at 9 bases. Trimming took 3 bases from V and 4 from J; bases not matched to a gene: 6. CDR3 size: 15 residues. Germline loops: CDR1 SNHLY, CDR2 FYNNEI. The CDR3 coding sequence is TGTGCCAGCAGTGACGGCGGGGGGGCAGCAGAGACCCAGTACTTC. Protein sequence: CASSDGGGAAETQYF.

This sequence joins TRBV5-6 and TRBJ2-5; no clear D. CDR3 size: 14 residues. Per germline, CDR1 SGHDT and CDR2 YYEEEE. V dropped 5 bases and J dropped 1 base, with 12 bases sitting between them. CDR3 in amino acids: CASSKGPIQETQYF. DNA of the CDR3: TGTGCCAGCAGTAAAGGACCCATCCAAGAGACCCAGTACTTC.

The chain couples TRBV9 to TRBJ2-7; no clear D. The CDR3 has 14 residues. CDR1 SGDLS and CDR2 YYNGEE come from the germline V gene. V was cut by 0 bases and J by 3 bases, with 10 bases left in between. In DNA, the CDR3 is TGTGCCAGCAGCGTAGAGCCCCAGGTCTACGAGCAGTACTTC. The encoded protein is CASSVEPQVYEQYF.

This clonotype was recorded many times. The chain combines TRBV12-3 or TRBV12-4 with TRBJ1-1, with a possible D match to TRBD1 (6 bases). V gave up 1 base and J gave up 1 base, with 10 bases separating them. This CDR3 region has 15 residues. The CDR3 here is CASSLGQVENTEAFF. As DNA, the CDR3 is TGTGCCAGCAGTTTAGGACAGGTTGAGAACACTGAAGCTTTCTTT.

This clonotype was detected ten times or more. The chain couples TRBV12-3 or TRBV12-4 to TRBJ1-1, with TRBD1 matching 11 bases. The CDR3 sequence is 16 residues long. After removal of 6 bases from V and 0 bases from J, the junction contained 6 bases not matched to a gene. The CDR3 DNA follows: TGTGCCAGCAGACCTAGGACAGGGGGCCTGAACACTGAAGCTTTCTTT. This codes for CASRPRTGGLNTEAFF.

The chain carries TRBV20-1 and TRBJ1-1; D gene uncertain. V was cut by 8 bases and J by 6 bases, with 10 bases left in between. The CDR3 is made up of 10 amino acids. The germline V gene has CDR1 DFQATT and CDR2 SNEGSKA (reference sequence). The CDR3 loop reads CSLREAEAFF. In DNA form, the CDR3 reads TGCAGTCTGAGGGAGGCTGAAGCTTTCTTT.

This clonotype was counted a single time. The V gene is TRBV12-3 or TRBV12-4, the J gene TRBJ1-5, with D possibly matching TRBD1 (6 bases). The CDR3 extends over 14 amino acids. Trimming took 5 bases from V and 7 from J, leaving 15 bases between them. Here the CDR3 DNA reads TGTGCCAGCAGTGATGGAGGAGGGGGACAGCCCCAGCATTTT. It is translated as CASSDGGGGQPQHF.